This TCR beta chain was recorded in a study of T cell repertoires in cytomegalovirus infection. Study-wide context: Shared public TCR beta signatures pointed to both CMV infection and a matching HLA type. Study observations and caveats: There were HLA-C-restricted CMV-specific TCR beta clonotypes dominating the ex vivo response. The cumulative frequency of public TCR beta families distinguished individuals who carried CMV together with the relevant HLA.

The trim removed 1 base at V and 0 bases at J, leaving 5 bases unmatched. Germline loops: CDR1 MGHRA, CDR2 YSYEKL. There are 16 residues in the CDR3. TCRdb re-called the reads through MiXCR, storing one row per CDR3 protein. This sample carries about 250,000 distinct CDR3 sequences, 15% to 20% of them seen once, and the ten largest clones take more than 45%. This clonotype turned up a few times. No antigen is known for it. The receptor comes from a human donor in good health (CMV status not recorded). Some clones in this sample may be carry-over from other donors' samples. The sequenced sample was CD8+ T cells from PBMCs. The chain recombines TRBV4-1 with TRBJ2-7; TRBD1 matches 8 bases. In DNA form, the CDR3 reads TGCGCCAGCAGCCAAGTGACAGGGGCCCTCTCCTACGAGCAGTACTTC. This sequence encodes CASSQVTGALSYEQYF.